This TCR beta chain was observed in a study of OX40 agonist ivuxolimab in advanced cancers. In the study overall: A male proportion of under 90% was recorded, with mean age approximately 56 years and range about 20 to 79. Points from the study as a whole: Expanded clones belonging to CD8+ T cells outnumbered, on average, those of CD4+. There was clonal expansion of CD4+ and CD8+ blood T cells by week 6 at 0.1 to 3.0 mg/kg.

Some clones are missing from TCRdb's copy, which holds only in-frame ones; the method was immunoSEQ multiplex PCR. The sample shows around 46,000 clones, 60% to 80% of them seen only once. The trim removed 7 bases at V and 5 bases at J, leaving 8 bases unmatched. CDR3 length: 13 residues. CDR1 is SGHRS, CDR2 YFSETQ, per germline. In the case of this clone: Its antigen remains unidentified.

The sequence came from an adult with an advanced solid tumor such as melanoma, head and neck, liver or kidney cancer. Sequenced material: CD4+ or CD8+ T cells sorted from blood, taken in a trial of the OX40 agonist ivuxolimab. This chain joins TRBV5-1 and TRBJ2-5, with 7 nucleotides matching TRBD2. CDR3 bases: TGCGCCAGCCGGAGTAACGGGAGGGAGACCCAGTACTTC. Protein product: CASRSNGRETQYF.